The sequence of this TCR beta chain was determined in a study of graft-versus-host responses after intestinal transplantation. Study-wide background: Transplant recipients had multivisceral, liver-intestinal, or isolated intestinal grafts.

Study-level findings and limits: Some GvH clones appeared in ileal mucosa or blood before recipient bone marrow. Graft-donor T cell macrochimerism in patients accompanied high graft-versus-host to host-versus-graft clonal ratios in allografts.

CDR3 length equals 15 residues. CDR1 is SGHTA and CDR2 is FQGTGA in the germline V gene. The ends were cut back, 2 bases at V and 3 bases at J, with 12 bases in the middle. TCRdb's table, derived via immunoSEQ multiplex PCR, lists solely in-frame clones and lacks some. The sample carries tens of thousands of clones, 80% to 95% recorded once. As regards this clone: Its antigen is unknown.

This TCR derives from a human donor who received an intestinal transplant. V usage is TRBV7-3 and J usage is TRBJ2-3; tentatively, D is TRBD2 (6 bases). The starting material was unstimulated CD8+ T cells sorted from spleen or lymph node cells, obtained before intestinal transplant. The CDR3 DNA reads as TGTGCCAGCAGCTTATCTGGGGGGTTGACAGATACGCAGTATTTT. It specifies CASSLSGGLTDTQYF.